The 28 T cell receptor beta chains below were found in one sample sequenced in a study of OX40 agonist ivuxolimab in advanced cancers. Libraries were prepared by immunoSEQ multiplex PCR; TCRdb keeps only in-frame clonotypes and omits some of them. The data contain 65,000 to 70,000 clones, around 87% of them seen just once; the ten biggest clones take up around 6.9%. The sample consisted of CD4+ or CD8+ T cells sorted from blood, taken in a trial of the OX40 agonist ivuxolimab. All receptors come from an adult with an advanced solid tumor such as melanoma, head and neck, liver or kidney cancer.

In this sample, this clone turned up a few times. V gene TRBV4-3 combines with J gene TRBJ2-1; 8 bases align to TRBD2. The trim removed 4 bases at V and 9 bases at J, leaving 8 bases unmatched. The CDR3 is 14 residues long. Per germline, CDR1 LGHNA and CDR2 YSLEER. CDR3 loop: CASSPGGNFPEQFF. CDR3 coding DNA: TGCGCCAGCAGCCCGGGGGGGAACTTTCCTGAGCAGTTCTTC.

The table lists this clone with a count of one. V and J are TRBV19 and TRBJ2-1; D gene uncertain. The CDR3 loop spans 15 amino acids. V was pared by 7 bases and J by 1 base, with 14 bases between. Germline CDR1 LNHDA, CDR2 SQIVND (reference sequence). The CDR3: CASTFLGGSYNEQFF. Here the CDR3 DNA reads TGTGCCAGTACCTTCCTGGGTGGGTCCTACAATGAGCAGTTCTTC.

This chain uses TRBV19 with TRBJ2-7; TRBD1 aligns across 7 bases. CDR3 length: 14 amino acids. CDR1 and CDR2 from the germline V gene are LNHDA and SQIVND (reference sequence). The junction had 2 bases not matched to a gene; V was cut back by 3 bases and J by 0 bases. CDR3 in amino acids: CASSMQGDSYEQYF. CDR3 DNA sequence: TGTGCCAGTAGTATGCAGGGGGACTCCTACGAGCAGTACTTC.

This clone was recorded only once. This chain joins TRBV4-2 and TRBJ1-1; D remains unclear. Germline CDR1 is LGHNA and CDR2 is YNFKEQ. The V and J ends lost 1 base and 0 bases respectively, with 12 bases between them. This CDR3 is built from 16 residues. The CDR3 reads CASSQGLFPLNTEAFF. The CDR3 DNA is TGTGCCAGCAGCCAAGGTCTTTTTCCACTGAACACTGAAGCTTTCTTT.

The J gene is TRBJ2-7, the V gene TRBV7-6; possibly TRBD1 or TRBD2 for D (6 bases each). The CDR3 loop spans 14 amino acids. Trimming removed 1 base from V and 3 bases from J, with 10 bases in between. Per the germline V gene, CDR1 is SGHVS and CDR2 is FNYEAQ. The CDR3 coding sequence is TGTGCCAGCAGCTTAGACGCGGGACACTACGAGCAGTACTTC. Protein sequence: CASSLDAGHYEQYF.

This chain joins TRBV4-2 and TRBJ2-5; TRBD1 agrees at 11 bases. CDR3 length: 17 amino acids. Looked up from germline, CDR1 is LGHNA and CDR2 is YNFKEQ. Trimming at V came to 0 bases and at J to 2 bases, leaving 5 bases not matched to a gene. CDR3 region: CASSQEGDRGIQETQYF. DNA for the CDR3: TGTGCCAGCAGCCAAGAGGGGGACAGGGGGATACAAGAGACCCAGTACTTC.

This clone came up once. The CDR3 DNA reads TGTGCCAGCAGCCAAGTCAGGAACTATGGCTACACCTTC. This gives the protein CASSQVRNYGYTF. The V and J genes are TRBV14 and TRBJ1-2, with D hard to call. This CDR3 region has 13 residues. Germline CDR1 reads SGHDN; CDR2 reads FVKESK. Trimming removed 1 base from V and 2 bases from J, with 5 bases in between. Full variable domain (outside the CDR3, taken from reference TRBV14 and TRBJ1-2): EAGVTQFPSHSVIEKGQTVTLRCDPISGHDNLYWYRRVMGKEIKFLLHFVKESKQDESGMPNNRFLAERTGGTYSTLKVQPAELEDSGVYFCASSQVRNYGYTFGSGTRLTVV.

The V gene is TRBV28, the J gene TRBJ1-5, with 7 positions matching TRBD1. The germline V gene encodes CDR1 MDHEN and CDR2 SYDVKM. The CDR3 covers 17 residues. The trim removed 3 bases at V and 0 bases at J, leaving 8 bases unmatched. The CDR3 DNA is TGTGCCAGCAGTTTCCCCCAGGGGGGTCATAGCAATCAGCCCCAGCATTTT. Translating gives CASSFPQGGHSNQPQHF.

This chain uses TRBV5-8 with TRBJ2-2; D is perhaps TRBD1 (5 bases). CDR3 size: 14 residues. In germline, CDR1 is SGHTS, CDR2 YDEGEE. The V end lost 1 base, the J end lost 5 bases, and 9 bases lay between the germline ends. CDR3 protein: CASSLRGWTGELFF. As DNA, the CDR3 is TGTGCCAGCAGCTTGAGGGGCTGGACCGGGGAGCTGTTTTTT.

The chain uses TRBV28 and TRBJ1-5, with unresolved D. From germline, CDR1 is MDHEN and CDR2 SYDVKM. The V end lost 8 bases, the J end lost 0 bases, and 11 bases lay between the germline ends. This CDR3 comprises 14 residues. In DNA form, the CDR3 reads TGTGCCAGCTTTTGGTCCGGTAGCAATCAGCCCCAGCATTTT. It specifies CASFWSGSNQPQHF.

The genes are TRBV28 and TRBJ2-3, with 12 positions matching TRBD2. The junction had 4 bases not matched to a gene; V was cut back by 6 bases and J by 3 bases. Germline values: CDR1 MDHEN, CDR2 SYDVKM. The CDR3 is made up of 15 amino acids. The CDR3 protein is CASRRLAGATDTQYF. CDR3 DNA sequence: TGTGCCAGCAGACGACTAGCGGGGGCAACAGATACGCAGTATTTT.

In DNA form, the CDR3 reads TGTGCCAGCAGCTTCCAGAGCTGGGTTGGCTACACCTTC. Translation gives CASSFQSWVGYTF. The V gene is TRBV11-1, the J gene TRBJ1-2; D is ambiguous. The V gene's germline CDR1 is SGHAT and CDR2 FQDESV (reference sequence). CDR3 length: 13 residues. The V end lost 3 bases, the J end lost 7 bases, and 12 bases lay between the germline ends.

CDR3 sequence: CASSSSVTGGDTEAFF. The CDR3 DNA reads TGTGCCAGCAGCTCCTCCGTCACAGGGGGTGACACTGAAGCTTTCTTT. The rearrangement joins TRBV7-6 to TRBJ1-1; the match to TRBD1 covers 8 bases. V shed 4 bases and J 3 bases; nucleotides not matched to a gene: 10. The CDR3 sequence is 16 residues long. Germline V gene lookup returns CDR1 SGHVS and CDR2 FNYEAQ.

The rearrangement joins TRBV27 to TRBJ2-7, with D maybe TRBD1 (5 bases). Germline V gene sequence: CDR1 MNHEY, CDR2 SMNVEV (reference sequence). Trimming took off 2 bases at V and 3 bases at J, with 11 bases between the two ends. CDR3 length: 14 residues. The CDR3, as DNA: TGTGCCAGCAGTTTAACAGGCATCTTCTACGAGCAGTACTTC. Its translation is CASSLTGIFYEQYF.

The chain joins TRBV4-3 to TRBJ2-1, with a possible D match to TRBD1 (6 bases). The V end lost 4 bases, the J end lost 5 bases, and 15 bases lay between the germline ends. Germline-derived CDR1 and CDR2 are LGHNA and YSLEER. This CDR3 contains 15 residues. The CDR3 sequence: CASSLFPRGHNEQFF. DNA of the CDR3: TGCGCCAGCAGCCTCTTTCCCAGGGGCCACAATGAGCAGTTCTTC.

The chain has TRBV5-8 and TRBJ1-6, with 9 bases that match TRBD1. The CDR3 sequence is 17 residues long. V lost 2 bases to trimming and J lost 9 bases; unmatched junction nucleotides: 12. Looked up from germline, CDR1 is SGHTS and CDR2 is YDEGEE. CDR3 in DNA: TGTGCCAGCAGCTTCCGGGTGGACAGGGGAGTAGGTTCACCCCTCCACTTT. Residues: CASSFRVDRGVGSPLHF.

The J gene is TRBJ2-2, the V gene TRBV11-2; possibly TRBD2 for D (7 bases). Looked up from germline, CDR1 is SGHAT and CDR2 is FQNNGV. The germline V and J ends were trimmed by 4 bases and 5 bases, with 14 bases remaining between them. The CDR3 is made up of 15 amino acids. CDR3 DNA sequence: TGTGCCAGCAGCTATTTAGGGGGGGCGACCGGGGAGCTGTTTTTT. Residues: CASSYLGGATGELFF.

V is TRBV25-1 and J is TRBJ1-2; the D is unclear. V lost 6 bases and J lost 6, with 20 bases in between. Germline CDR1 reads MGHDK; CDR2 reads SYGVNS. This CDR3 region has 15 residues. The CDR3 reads CASSPGNIPSHGYTF. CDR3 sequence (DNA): TGTGCCAGCAGCCCGGGTAACATTCCCTCTCATGGCTACACCTTC.

CDR3 in DNA: TGTGCCAGCAGCATTAGCGGGTTTAGCTCCTACGAGCAGTACTTC. It translates to CASSISGFSSYEQYF. V is TRBV9 and J is TRBJ2-7; 7 bases are shared with TRBD2. The CDR3 covers 15 residues. V lost 4 bases, J lost 0 bases, and 7 bases stayed unmatched. Germline CDR1 and CDR2: SGDLS and YYNGEE.

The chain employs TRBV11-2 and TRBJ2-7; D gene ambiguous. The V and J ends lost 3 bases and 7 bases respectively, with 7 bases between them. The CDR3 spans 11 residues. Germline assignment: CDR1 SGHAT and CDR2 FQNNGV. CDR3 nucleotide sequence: TGTGCCAGCAGCTTTAATGAGGAGCAGTACTTC. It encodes CASSFNEEQYF.

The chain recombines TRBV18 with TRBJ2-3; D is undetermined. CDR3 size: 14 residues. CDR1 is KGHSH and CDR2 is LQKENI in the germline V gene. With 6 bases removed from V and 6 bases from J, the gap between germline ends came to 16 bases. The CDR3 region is CASSSMDDGDTQYF. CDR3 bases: TGTGCCAGCTCCTCTATGGATGACGGGGATACGCAGTATTTT.

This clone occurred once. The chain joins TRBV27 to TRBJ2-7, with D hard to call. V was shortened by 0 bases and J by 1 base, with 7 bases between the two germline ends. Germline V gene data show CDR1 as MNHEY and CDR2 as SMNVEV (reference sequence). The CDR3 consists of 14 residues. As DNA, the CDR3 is TGTGCCAGCAGTTTATCGATAAGATCCTACGAGCAGTACTTC. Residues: CASSLSIRSYEQYF.

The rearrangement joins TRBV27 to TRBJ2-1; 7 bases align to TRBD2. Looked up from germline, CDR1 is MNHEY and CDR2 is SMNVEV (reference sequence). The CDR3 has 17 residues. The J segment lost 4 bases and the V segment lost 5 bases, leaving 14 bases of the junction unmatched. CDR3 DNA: TGTGCCAGCAGTCCCGTCCCCCGGGCTAGCGGATACAATGAGCAGTTCTTC. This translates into CASSPVPRASGYNEQFF.

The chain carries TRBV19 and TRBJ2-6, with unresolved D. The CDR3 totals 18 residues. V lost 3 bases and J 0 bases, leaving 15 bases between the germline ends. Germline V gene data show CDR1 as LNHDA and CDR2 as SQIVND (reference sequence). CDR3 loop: CASSMSHIRYSGANVLTF. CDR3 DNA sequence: TGTGCCAGTAGTATGAGTCACATAAGATACTCTGGGGCCAACGTCCTGACTTTC.

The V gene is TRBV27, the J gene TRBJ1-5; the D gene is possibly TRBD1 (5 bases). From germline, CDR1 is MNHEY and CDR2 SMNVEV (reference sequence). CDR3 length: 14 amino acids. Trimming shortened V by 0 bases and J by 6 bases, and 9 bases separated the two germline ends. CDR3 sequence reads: CASSLSRGFQPQHF. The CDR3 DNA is TGTGCCAGCAGTTTATCAAGGGGTTTTCAGCCCCAGCATTTT.

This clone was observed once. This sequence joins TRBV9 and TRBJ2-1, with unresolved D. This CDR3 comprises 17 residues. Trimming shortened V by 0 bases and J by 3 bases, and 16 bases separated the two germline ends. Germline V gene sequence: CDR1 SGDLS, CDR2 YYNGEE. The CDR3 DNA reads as TGTGCCAGCAGCGTAGAAAGAGACTCCCCCAACTACAATGAGCAGTTCTTC. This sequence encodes CASSVERDSPNYNEQFF.

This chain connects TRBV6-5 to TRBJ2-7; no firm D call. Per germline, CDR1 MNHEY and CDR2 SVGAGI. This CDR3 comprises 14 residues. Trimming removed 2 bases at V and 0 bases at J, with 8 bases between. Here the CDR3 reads CASSYGPSSYEQYF. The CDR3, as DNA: TGTGCCAGCAGTTACGGCCCCAGCTCCTACGAGCAGTACTTC.

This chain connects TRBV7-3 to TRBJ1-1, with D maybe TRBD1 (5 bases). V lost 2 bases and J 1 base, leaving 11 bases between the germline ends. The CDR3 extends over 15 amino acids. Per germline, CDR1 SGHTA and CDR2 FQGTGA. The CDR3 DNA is TGTGCCAGCAGCTTATATGGGACGGCGAACACTGAAGCTTTCTTT. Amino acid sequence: CASSLYGTANTEAFF.